These T cell receptor beta chains were read from a single sample in a study of CD8 T cells in ankylosing spondylitis. TCRdb recomputed calls from the 5' RACE reads with MiXCR, one row per CDR3 protein. The sample lists 200,000 to 250,000 distinct CDR3 sequences; approximately 12% were seen once. Sequences were obtained from blood, either unsorted or a sorted T cell fraction (not recorded which). The origin of the receptors is a male donor with ankylosing spondylitis or in good health (not recorded which). The CDR3 runs from the conserved cysteine through the conserved F or W. D genes are given only for firm matches. Size is omitted from some rows. Given values are once, few, many or a class for expanded clones.

clone_size: -; d_call: -; v_call: TRBV16; j_call: TRBJ1-1; cdr3_aa: CASSQSYRANTEAFF; cdr3_nt: TGTGCCAGCAGCCAATCGTACAGGGCGAACACTGAAGCTTTCTTT
clone_size: medium-sized; d_call: -; v_call: TRBV5-1; j_call: TRBJ1-1; cdr3_aa: CASRPMGSHTEAFF; cdr3_nt: TGCGCCAGCAGGCCGATGGGGAGCCACACTGAAGCTTTCTTT
clone_size: many; d_call: TRBD1; v_call: TRBV3-1; j_call: TRBJ1-2; cdr3_aa: CASPDRGDGYTF; cdr3_nt: TGTGCCAGCCCCGACAGGGGGGATGGCTACACCTTC
clone_size: many; d_call: TRBD2; v_call: TRBV5-1; j_call: TRBJ2-3; cdr3_aa: CASSLFGGTSDTQYF; cdr3_nt: TGCGCCAGCAGCTTGTTCGGGGGGACTTCAGATACGCAGTATTTT
clone_size: -; d_call: -; v_call: TRBV12-3/TRBV12-4; j_call: TRBJ2-5; cdr3_aa: CASTSSLETQYF; cdr3_nt: TGTGCCAGCACCTCTTCCTTGGAGACCCAGTACTTC
clone_size: many; d_call: -; v_call: TRBV7-2; j_call: TRBJ2-7; cdr3_aa: CASSSPLLEQYF; cdr3_nt: TGTGCCAGCAGCTCCCCCCTCCTGGAGCAGTACTTC
clone_size: -; d_call: TRBD1; v_call: TRBV5-8; j_call: TRBJ1-1; cdr3_aa: CASSPRDRTAFF; cdr3_nt: TGTGCCAGCAGCCCCCGGGACAGGACGGCTTTCTTT
clone_size: few; d_call: TRBD1; v_call: TRBV9; j_call: TRBJ2-1; cdr3_aa: CASSVSGTAYNEQFF; cdr3_nt: TGTGCCAGCAGCGTGTCCGGGACAGCCTACAATGAGCAGTTCTTC
clone_size: many; d_call: -; v_call: TRBV12-3/TRBV12-4; j_call: TRBJ1-1; cdr3_aa: CASTDEGRWAEAFF; cdr3_nt: TGTGCCAGCACCGACGAGGGGAGGTGGGCTGAAGCTTTCTTT
clone_size: many; d_call: -; v_call: TRBV29-1; j_call: TRBJ1-1; cdr3_aa: CSVEATGLNTEAFF; cdr3_nt: TGCAGCGTTGAGGCGACAGGTCTGAACACTGAAGCTTTCTTT
clone_size: many; d_call: TRBD1; v_call: TRBV5-1; j_call: TRBJ1-2; cdr3_aa: CASSVDRAFGYTF; cdr3_nt: TGCGCCAGCAGCGTGGACAGGGCCTTTGGCTACACCTTC
clone_size: many; d_call: TRBD1; v_call: TRBV9; j_call: TRBJ2-3; cdr3_aa: CASSVEGFGTGRADTQYF; cdr3_nt: TGTGCCAGCAGCGTAGAAGGTTTCGGGACAGGTCGCGCAGATACGCAGTATTTT
clone_size: few; d_call: TRBD2; v_call: TRBV29-1; j_call: TRBJ2-3; cdr3_aa: CSVEDRLAGTDTQYF; cdr3_nt: TGCAGCGTTGAAGATCGTCTAGCGGGCACAGATACGCAGTATTTT
clone_size: few; d_call: TRBD2; v_call: TRBV3-1; j_call: TRBJ2-5; cdr3_aa: CASSQGGRGQETQYF; cdr3_nt: TGTGCCAGCAGCCAAGGCGGGAGAGGCCAAGAGACCCAGTACTTC
clone_size: many; d_call: -; v_call: TRBV12-3/TRBV12-4; j_call: TRBJ2-1; cdr3_aa: CASSLGAGRENNEQFF; cdr3_nt: TGTGCCAGCAGTTTAGGGGCAGGGAGAGAAAACAATGAGCAGTTCTTC
clone_size: many; d_call: -; v_call: TRBV5-1; j_call: TRBJ2-3; cdr3_aa: CASSLEKGRTDTQYF; cdr3_nt: TGCGCCAGCAGCTTGGAAAAGGGTCGCACAGATACGCAGTATTTT
clone_size: few; d_call: TRBD2; v_call: TRBV20-1; j_call: TRBJ2-7; cdr3_aa: CSARGRLAGTYEQYF; cdr3_nt: TGCAGTGCTAGAGGTCGACTAGCGGGGACCTACGAGCAGTACTTC
clone_size: -; d_call: -; v_call: TRBV5-6; j_call: TRBJ1-2; cdr3_aa: CASSLGSRGPYGYTF; cdr3_nt: TGTGCCAGCAGCTTGGGATCCAGGGGCCCCTATGGCTACACCTTC
clone_size: many; d_call: -; v_call: TRBV29-1; j_call: TRBJ1-1; cdr3_aa: CSGSMNTEAFF; cdr3_nt: TGCAGCGGTTCTATGAACACTGAAGCTTTCTTT
clone_size: -; d_call: TRBD2; v_call: TRBV28; j_call: TRBJ2-1; cdr3_aa: CASSPGLAGERSSYNEQFF; cdr3_nt: TGTGCCAGCAGCCCGGGACTAGCGGGAGAGAGGAGCTCCTACAATGAGCAGTTCTTC
clone_size: few; d_call: -; v_call: TRBV28; j_call: TRBJ2-2; cdr3_aa: CAGRGAGGFNTGELFF; cdr3_nt: TGTGCCGGAAGGGGGGCGGGCGGATTTAACACCGGGGAGCTGTTTTTT
clone_size: many; d_call: -; v_call: TRBV7-2; j_call: TRBJ2-2; cdr3_aa: CASSSQWLTGELFF; cdr3_nt: TGTGCCAGCAGCTCCCAGTGGCTCACCGGGGAGCTGTTTTTT